A selection of T cell receptor beta chains follows, all from one sample in a study of blood T cell repertoires in COVID-19. The method was immunoSEQ multiplex PCR; TCRdb's version includes in-frame clones alone and lacks a portion of them. The sample shows roughly 440,000 clones, 88% of them seen only once. The sequencing input was peripheral blood. All receptors come from a woman aged 45-60 years with COVID-19, enrolled during active disease. Each CDR3 is given with its conserved first and last residue. The D gene is left open where the match is weak. Clone size is not always given. Where it is, it says once, few, many or a class for expanded clones.

-	TRBJ2-3	TRBD2	TRBV7-3	CASSPRTSGGPTDTQYF	TGTGCCAGCAGCCCGCGGACTAGCGGGGGTCCCACAGATACGCAGTATTTT
-	TRBJ2-2	TRBD1	TRBV6-5	CASTKDRAGTGELFF	TGTGCCAGCACCAAGGACAGGGCGGGCACCGGGGAGCTGTTTTTT
-	TRBJ2-7	-	TRBV21-1	CASSKRGGYCYEQYF	TGTGCCAGCAGCAAACGAGGGGGCTATTGCTACGAGCAGTACTTC
-	TRBJ2-7	TRBD2	TRBV14	CASSNSGGAQYF	TGTGCCAGCAGCAATAGCGGGGGGGCGCAGTACTTC
-	TRBJ1-1	-	TRBV2	CASTKTGGMNTEAFF	TGTGCCAGCACTAAGACCGGCGGAATGAACACTGAAGCTTTCTTT
-	TRBJ1-3	TRBD1	TRBV18	CASSPADRGFGNTIYF	TGTGCCAGCTCACCCGCGGACAGGGGATTTGGAAACACCATATATTTT
once	TRBJ2-1	TRBD2	TRBV5-1	CASSLRGGNNEQFF	TGCGCCAGCAGCTTGCGGGGGGGAAACAATGAGCAGTTCTTC
-	TRBJ2-7	-	TRBV7-9	CASSFGTYEQYF	TGTGCCAGCAGCTTCGGGACCTACGAGCAGTACTTC
-	TRBJ2-2	TRBD1	TRBV4-1	CASSQDWTGPNTGELFF	TGCGCCAGCAGCCAAGATTGGACAGGACCGAACACCGGGGAGCTGTTTTTT
-	TRBJ1-5	-	TRBV15	CATSRVLDQPQHF	TGTGCCACCAGCAGAGTTTTAGATCAGCCCCAGCATTTT
-	TRBJ1-2	-	TRBV15	CATSRDTASYGYTF	TGTGCCACCAGCAGGGATACAGCTTCCTATGGCTACACCTTC
-	TRBJ1-6	-	TRBV6-5	CASSYSSSPLHF	TGTGCCAGCAGTTACTCGAGTTCACCCCTCCACTTT
-	TRBJ2-2	-	TRBV5-4	CASTLSGELFF	TGTGCCAGCACCCTTTCCGGGGAGCTGTTTTTT
-	TRBJ1-6	-	TRBV6-5	CASSYSSSGASRPLHF	TGTGCCAGCAGTTACTCGAGCTCAGGGGCCTCTAGGCCCCTCCACTTT
once	TRBJ2-7	TRBD1	TRBV6-5	CASAGYRGAYEQYF	TGTGCCAGCGCGGGCTACAGGGGAGCCTACGAGCAGTACTTC
-	TRBJ1-2	-	TRBV20-1	CSARGGVGYTF	TGCAGTGCTAGGGGAGGGGTGGGCTACACCTTC
-	TRBJ2-1	-	TRBV5-1	CASSSTGNEQFF	TGCGCCAGCAGCTCCACGGGGAATGAGCAGTTCTTC
few	TRBJ1-2	TRBD1	TRBV6-6	CASSYMTGHYGYTF	TGTGCCAGCAGTTACATGACAGGGCATTATGGCTACACCTTC
-	TRBJ2-7	TRBD2	TRBV3-1/TRBV3-2	CASSQDALTGGEQYF	TGTGCCAGCAGCCAAGATGCGTTAACCGGGGGGGAGCAGTACTTC
-	TRBJ2-7	TRBD1	TRBV25-1	CASERQGVYEQYF	TGTGCCAGTGAGAGACAGGGGGTCTACGAGCAGTACTTC
-	TRBJ2-1	-	TRBV12-5	CASGLGASGEQFF	TGTGCTAGTGGTTTGGGGGCGTCGGGGGAGCAGTTCTTC
-	TRBJ1-2	-	TRBV2	CASGTANYGYTF	TGTGCCAGCGGTACAGCTAACTATGGCTACACCTTC
-	TRBJ2-3	-	TRBV11-3	CASSFVSTDTQYF	TGTGCCAGCAGCTTCGTGAGCACAGATACGCAGTATTTT
-	TRBJ2-5	-	TRBV7-6	CASSAQTGGQETQYF	TGTGCCAGCAGCGCTCAAACGGGCGGGCAAGAGACCCAGTACTTC
-	TRBJ2-4	TRBD1	TRBV7-3	CASSLDPNRLGQLLNIQYF	TGTGCCAGCAGCTTAGACCCAAACCGGTTGGGACAGTTGCTAAACATTCAGTACTTC
-	TRBJ1-1	-	TRBV19	CASSLNSNTEAFF	TGTGCCAGTAGTTTAAATTCGAACACTGAAGCTTTCTTT
-	TRBJ2-7	TRBD1	TRBV20-1	CSALQGHEQYF	TGCAGTGCTCTACAGGGGCACGAGCAGTACTTC
once	TRBJ1-4	-	TRBV12-3/TRBV12-4	CASSLRGNEKLFF	TGTGCCAGCAGCCTCAGGGGAAATGAAAAACTGTTTTTT